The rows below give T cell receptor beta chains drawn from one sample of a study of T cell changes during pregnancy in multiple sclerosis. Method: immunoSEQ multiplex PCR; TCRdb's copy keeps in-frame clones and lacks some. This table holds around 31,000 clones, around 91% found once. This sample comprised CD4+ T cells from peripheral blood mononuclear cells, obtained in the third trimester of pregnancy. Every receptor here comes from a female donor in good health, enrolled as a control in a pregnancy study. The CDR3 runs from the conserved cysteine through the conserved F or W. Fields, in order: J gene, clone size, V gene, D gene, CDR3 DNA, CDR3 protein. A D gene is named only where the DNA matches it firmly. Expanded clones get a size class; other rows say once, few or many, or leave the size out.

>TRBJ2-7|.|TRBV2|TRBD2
TGTGCCAGCAGCCCTGACCCCTCGCTAGCGGGAAAAGGCGAGCAGTACTTC
CASSPDPSLAGKGEQYF
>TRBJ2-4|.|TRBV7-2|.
TGTGCCAGCAGCTTAGCAGGGACAACTCTAGCCAAAAACATTCAGTACTTC
CASSLAGTTLAKNIQYF
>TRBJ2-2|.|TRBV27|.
TGTGCCAGCAGTTTATCGATTTCCGGGAGGAACACCGGGGAGCTGTTTTTT
CASSLSISGRNTGELFF
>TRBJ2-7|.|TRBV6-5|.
TGTGCCAGCAGTTACTCAGCTAGCTCCTACGAGCAGTACTTC
CASSYSASSYEQYF
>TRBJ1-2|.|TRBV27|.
TGTGCCAGCAGTTTATCGGCAGGGGACCTTAACTATGGCTACACCTTC
CASSLSAGDLNYGYTF
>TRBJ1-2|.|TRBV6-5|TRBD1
TGTGCCAGCAGAGGGACAGGGGGCGTTTATGGCTACACCTTC
CASRGTGGVYGYTF
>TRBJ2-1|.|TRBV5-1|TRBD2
TGCGCCAGCAGCCCGCCGACTAGCGGCCTCGACAATGAGCAGTTCTTC
CASSPPTSGLDNEQFF
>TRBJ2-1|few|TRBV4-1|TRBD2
TGCGCCAGCAGCCAAGGGGGACTAGCGGGATTTGCTGAGCAGTTCTTC
CASSQGGLAGFAEQFF
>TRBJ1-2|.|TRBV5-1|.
TGCGCCAGCAGCCGGGAGGGGGAACGTGGCTACACCTTC
CASSREGERGYTF
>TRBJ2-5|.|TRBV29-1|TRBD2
TGCAGCGCGACTAGCGGGGCTGGGGGGGGGACCCAGTACTTC
CSATSGAGGGTQYF
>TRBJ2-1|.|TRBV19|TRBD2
TGTGCCAGTAGGGATAGACTAGCGGGGCCATACAATGAGCAGTTCTTC
CASRDRLAGPYNEQFF
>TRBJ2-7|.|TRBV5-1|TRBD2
TGCGCCAGCAGCACAGGGACTAGCGGAGTCGAGCAGTACTTC
CASSTGTSGVEQYF
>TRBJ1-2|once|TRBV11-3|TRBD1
TGTGCCAGCGAACAGGGGGGGTATGGCTACACCTTC
CASEQGGYGYTF
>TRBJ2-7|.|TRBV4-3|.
TGCGCCAGCAGCCTCCTTCGGGGTTCCGGGGGTTACGAGCAGTACTTC
CASSLLRGSGGYEQYF
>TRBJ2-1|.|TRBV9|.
TGTGCCAGCAGCGTAGCCGGTAGCGGAGATTACTCCTACAATGAGCAGTTCTTC
CASSVAGSGDYSYNEQFF
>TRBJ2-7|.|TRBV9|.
TGTGCCAGCAGCGTAGGGCAGGCAACCTACGAGCAGTACTTC
CASSVGQATYEQYF
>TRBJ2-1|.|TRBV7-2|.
TGTGCCAGCAGCTTGAGGGATAGAGGGCAGTTCTTC
CASSLRDRGQFF
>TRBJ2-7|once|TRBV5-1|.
TGCGCCAGCAGCTTTGGAGGGGAAGCCGAGCAGTACTTC
CASSFGGEAEQYF
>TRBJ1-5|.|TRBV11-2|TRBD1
TGTGCCAGCAGCCCGGGGACAGATTCGTTCTATAGCAATCAGCCCCAGCATTTT
CASSPGTDSFYSNQPQHF
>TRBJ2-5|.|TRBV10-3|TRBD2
TGTGCCATCAGGACTAGCGGGAGGTTCGGAGAGACCCAGTACTTC
CAIRTSGRFGETQYF
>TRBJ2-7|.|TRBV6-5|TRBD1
TGTGCCAGCAGACACAGGGGGCACTACGAGCAGTACTTC
CASRHRGHYEQYF
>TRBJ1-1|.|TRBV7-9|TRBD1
TGTGCCAGCAGACTACAGGGGGGGAACACTGAAGCTTTCTTT
CASRLQGGNTEAFF
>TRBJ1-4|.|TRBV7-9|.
TGTGCCAGCAGGCCACAGACAACTAATGAAAAACTGTTTTTT
CASRPQTTNEKLFF
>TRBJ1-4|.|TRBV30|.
TGTGCCTGGTGGGGGAGGACTAATGAAAAACTGTTTTTT
CAWWGRTNEKLFF
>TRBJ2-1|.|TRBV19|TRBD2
TGTGCCAGTAGTATTGGACTAGCGGACTACAATGAGCAGTTCTTC
CASSIGLADYNEQFF
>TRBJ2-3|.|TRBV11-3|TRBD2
TGTGCCAGCAGCTGGACTAGCGGGGCCCTGCTTAAGGATACGCAGTATTTT
CASSWTSGALLKDTQYF
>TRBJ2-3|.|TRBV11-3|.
TGTGCCAGCAGCCCCGAAGGGACAAATACGCAGTATTTT
CASSPEGTNTQYF
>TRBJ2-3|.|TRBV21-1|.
TGTGCCAGCAGCACCCAAAGCGAGACCCTCACAGATACGCAGTATTTT
CASSTQSETLTDTQYF
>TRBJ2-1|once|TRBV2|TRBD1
TGTGCTTCCACCCGGGACAGGGGGCTAGGGGAGCAGTTCTTC
CASTRDRGLGEQFF
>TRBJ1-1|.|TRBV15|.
TGTGCCACCAGCAGAGATCAAGGCCCCGGAGGCACTGAAGCTTTCTTT
CATSRDQGPGGTEAFF
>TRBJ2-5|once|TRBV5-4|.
TGTGCCAGCAGCTCCCGCGGGGACCAAGAGACCCAGTACTTC
CASSSRGDQETQYF
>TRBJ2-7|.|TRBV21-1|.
TGTGCCAGCAGCTTCCGATTTAGGACTAGCCCGAAAGGATACGAGCAGTACTTC
CASSFRFRTSPKGYEQYF
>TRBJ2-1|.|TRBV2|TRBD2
TGTGCCAGGACCTCTCTTGCGGGAGGGTACAATGAGCAGTTCTTC
CARTSLAGGYNEQFF
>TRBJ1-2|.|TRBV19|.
TGTGCCAGTAGTACCCCGGGGGGTCTCTATGGCTACACCTTC
CASSTPGGLYGYTF
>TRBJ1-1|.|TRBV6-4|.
TGTGCCAGCAGTGACCGCTATGATACTGAAGCTTTCTTT
CASSDRYDTEAFF
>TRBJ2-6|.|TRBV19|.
TGTGCCAGTAGTATAGGCGGGTCTGGGGCCAACGTCCTGACTTTC
CASSIGGSGANVLTF
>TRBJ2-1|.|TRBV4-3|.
TGCGCCAGCAGCCAAGATCCCCCCGGACGGGGGAGCCCCAATGAGCAGTTCTTC
CASSQDPPGRGSPNEQFF
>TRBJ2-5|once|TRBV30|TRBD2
TGTGCCTGGAGTGTAAGCGGGGGGGCACAAGAGACCCAGTACTTC
CAWSVSGGAQETQYF
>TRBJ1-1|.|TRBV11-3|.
TGTGCCAGCAGCTCAGTGGGGAGCCTCCTGAACACTGAAGCTTTCTTT
CASSSVGSLLNTEAFF